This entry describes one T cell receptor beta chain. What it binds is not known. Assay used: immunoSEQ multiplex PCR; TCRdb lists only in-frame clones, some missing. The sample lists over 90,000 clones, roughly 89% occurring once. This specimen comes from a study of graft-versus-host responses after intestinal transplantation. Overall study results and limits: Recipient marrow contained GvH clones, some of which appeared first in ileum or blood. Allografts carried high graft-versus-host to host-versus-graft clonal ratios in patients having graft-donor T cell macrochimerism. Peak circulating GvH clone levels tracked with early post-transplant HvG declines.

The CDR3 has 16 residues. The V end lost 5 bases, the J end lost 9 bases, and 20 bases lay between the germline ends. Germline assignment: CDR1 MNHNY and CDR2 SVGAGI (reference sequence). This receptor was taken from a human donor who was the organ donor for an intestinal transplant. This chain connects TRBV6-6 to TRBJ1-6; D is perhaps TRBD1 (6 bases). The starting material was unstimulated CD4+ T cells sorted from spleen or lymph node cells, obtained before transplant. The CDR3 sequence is CASSVGQQPLSSPLHF. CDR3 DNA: TGTGCCAGCAGTGTCGGACAGCAGCCCCTTAGTTCACCCCTCCACTTT.